The rows below give T cell receptor beta chains drawn from one sample of a study of cytomegalovirus exposure and HLA in healthy donors. Only in-frame clones appear in the TCRdb table, and some are missing; sequencing was by immunoSEQ multiplex PCR. The profile shows a few hundred thousand clones, roughly 70% of them singletons. The sample was PBMCs. The receptors come from a female donor in good health and CMV-seronegative. The CDR3 runs from the conserved cysteine through the conserved F or W. D genes are given only for firm matches.

>TRBV2|-
CASSRLGGTDTQYF
>TRBV2|-
CASTGDTEAFF
>TRBV7-9|TRBD2
CASSLGPAGGSAQYF
>TRBV5-6|-
CASSLGQIATNEKLFF
>TRBV5-4|TRBD2
CASRLGLSGGSDTQYF
>TRBV29-1|TRBD1
CSVVGTGGGSYEQYF
>TRBV6-5|-
CASQSRGSNEQYF
>TRBV28|-
CASINGGSPNYGYTF
>TRBV10-3|TRBD1
CAICQGQGYEQYF
>TRBV7-9|-
CASSLAEGREQYF
>TRBV4-1|-
CASSHRQGPTTEAFF
>TRBV13|TRBD1
CASSKPGQGAQGYTF
>TRBV7-7|-
CASSLDNNANYEQYF
>TRBV6-5|TRBD1
CASSYLQGGNYGYTF
>TRBV30|TRBD1
CAWSIPTGGGETQYF
>TRBV6-5|-
CASSFGESYEQYF
>TRBV7-9|-
CASSRLPRWHREFQPQHF
>TRBV7-8|-
CASSPRTAPEAFF
>TRBV9|-
CASSGGQGQTYEQYF
>TRBV6-6|-
CASSYDAGRTEAFF
>TRBV14|TRBD1
CASSQGGQGVTEAFF
>TRBV5-1|TRBD1
CASTMGQGGGYTF
>TRBV27|-
CASSKYERGNEQFF
>TRBV6-5|-
CASSPGLGSEKLFF
>TRBV9|-
CASSVADQNSPLHF
>TRBV10-3|TRBD2
CATWSGTSGISYEQYF
>TRBV5-1|TRBD1
CASTSTGFVTGELFF
>TRBV10-3|TRBD2
CAISEKDGRGTDTQYF
>TRBV7-9|-
CASSRRTASYEQYF
>TRBV7-2|TRBD2
CASSWGLAGTGELFF
>TRBV9|-
CASSVGGSSLDTQYF
>TRBV5-6|TRBD2
CASSSGTSGVNAYNEQFF
>TRBV28|-
CASSWGLGRKGGYTF
>TRBV7-9|-
CASSLITIYF
>TRBV5-1|-
CASSFRSGTLYTEAFF
>TRBV30|TRBD1
CAWREDRYSGNTIYF
>TRBV7-9|TRBD2
CASSSGRWTSGTPENEQFF
>TRBV5-1|-
CASTHRGVVNSEAFF
>TRBV7-9|-
CASSFGSAYGYTF
>TRBV9|TRBD1
CASSVPLTGTGGTNTIYF
>TRBV5-1|TRBD2
CASSGGLAGGGYEQFF
>TRBV27|TRBD1
CASSKRSGTVSSYEQYF
>TRBV9|-
CASSVARSREQFF
>TRBV7-9|-
CASSSGEQYF
>TRBV5-1|-
CASSVELASYEQYF
>TRBV11-2|-
CASSAGYSGNTIYF
>TRBV12-5|-
CASGPPREFPYGYTF
>TRBV5-4|-
CASSRGSESYEQYF
>TRBV28|-
CASSLWSGTNTGELFF
>TRBV7-8|-
CASSLSRLKTQTSGNTIYF
>TRBV7-3|TRBD2
CASSLAGGPYEQYF
>TRBV6-5|-
CASSRIAGEQYF
>TRBV7-9|-
CSSGSGLQQANYGYTF
>TRBV7-9|TRBD1
CASSSMDRGLDEQYF